A selection of T cell receptor beta chains follows, all from one sample in a study of T cell responses to AZD1222 COVID-19 vaccine. Clones were sequenced by immunoSEQ multiplex PCR, and TCRdb holds only the in-frame ones, with some missing. The sample yields about 120,000 clones, roughly nine tenths seen once. The source was peripheral blood, collected on day 0 of AZD1222 vaccination. These receptors were taken from an adult in good health. Both conserved end residues are part of each CDR3. A D gene is named only where the DNA matches it firmly. Clone size is given for some rows only: seen once, a few or many times, or a class if the clone is expanded.

CDR3aa	CDR3nt	v_gene	abundance	j_gene	d_gene	len
CASSSSTGTGREAFF	TGCGCCAGCAGCTCCTCGACAGGGACGGGGCGTGAAGCTTTCTTT	TRBV5-1	NA	TRBJ1-1	TRBD1	15
CSVADVRENIQYF	TGCAGCGTCGCTGATGTCCGGGAAAACATTCAGTACTTC	TRBV29-1	NA	TRBJ2-4	NA	13
CASSSTGITEAFF	TGTGCCAGCAGTTCGACAGGGATCACTGAAGCTTTCTTT	TRBV12-3/TRBV12-4	NA	TRBJ1-1	TRBD1	13
CASTPISRGEKLFF	TGTGCCAGCACTCCCATATCCAGGGGTGAAAAACTGTTTTTT	TRBV6-5	NA	TRBJ1-4	NA	14
CASKADVSRVYEQYF	TGTGCCAGCAAGGCCGACGTATCGAGAGTCTACGAGCAGTACTTC	TRBV27	NA	TRBJ2-7	NA	15
CASSLEGQVEQFF	TGTGCCAGCAGCTTAGAGGGGCAGGTTGAGCAGTTCTTC	TRBV11-3	NA	TRBJ2-1	NA	13
CASSVESRARGYEQYF	TGTGCCAGCAGCGTAGAGTCCCGAGCCCGGGGCTACGAGCAGTACTTC	TRBV9	NA	TRBJ2-7	NA	16
CASSLAGLYEQYF	TGCGCCAGCAGCTTGGCAGGCCTCTACGAGCAGTACTTC	TRBV5-1	NA	TRBJ2-7	NA	13
CASSLGQGFYGYTF	TGTGCCAGCAGCTTGGGGCAGGGCTTCTATGGCTACACCTTC	TRBV5-6	NA	TRBJ1-2	NA	14
CASSLWDSTAFF	TGTGCCAGCAGTTTATGGGACAGCACAGCTTTCTTT	TRBV12-3/TRBV12-4	NA	TRBJ1-1	TRBD1	12
CASSWRGGYPEAFF	TGTGCCAGCAGCTGGAGAGGTGGGTATCCTGAAGCTTTCTTT	TRBV7-9	NA	TRBJ1-1	NA	14
CASSPGRDTWGQPQHF	TGTGCCAGCAGCCCAGGCCGGGACACTTGGGGACAGCCCCAGCATTTT	TRBV28	NA	TRBJ1-5	NA	16
CASSQDSGGKNSPLHF	TGTGCCAGCTCCCAGGACAGCGGCGGGAAAAATTCACCCCTCCACTTT	TRBV18	NA	TRBJ1-6	NA	16
CASSSGQGRTEAFF	TGTGCCAGCAGCTCTGGACAGGGGCGGACTGAAGCTTTCTTT	TRBV13	once	TRBJ1-1	TRBD1	14
CASSPLTGAEKETQYF	TGTGCCAGCAGCCCTTTGACAGGGGCGGAAAAGGAGACCCAGTACTTC	TRBV5-5	NA	TRBJ2-5	TRBD1	16
CASSQGGNEQFF	TGTGCCAGCAGCCAAGGGGGGAATGAGCAGTTCTTC	TRBV5-4	NA	TRBJ2-1	NA	12
CASTPSGYDTEAFF	TGTGCCAGCACCCCGTCAGGGTATGATACTGAAGCTTTCTTT	TRBV27	NA	TRBJ1-1	NA	14
CASSALSSYNSPLHF	TGTGCCAGCAGCGCCCTCAGCTCCTATAATTCACCCCTCCACTTT	TRBV9	NA	TRBJ1-6	NA	15
CASSEKVGLEQYF	TGTGCCAGCAGCGAAAAAGTGGGACTCGAGCAGTACTTC	TRBV3-1/TRBV3-2	NA	TRBJ2-7	NA	13
CASSLYALGTNEKLFF	TGTGCCAGCAGTTTATATGCCCTTGGTACAAATGAAAAACTGTTTTTT	TRBV28	few	TRBJ1-4	NA	16
CSVLDRGNEQFF	TGCAGCGTTCTGGACAGGGGCAATGAGCAGTTCTTC	TRBV29-1	once	TRBJ2-1	TRBD1	12
CASSSRGPANYGYTF	TGTGCCAGTAGCTCAAGGGGGCCGGCCAACTATGGCTACACCTTC	TRBV19	NA	TRBJ1-2	TRBD1	15
CASREGWETQYF	TGTGCCAGCAGGGAGGGGTGGGAGACCCAGTACTTC	TRBV2	once	TRBJ2-5	NA	12
CASTSPHWGDF	TGTGCCAGCACCTCCCCCCATTGGGGCGACTTT	TRBV28	NA	TRBJ1-1	NA	11
CASSLPRAGELFF	TGTGCCAGCAGTCTACCCCGGGCCGGGGAGCTGTTTTTT	TRBV28	NA	TRBJ2-2	NA	13
CASSIVARPETQYF	TGTGCCAGTAGTATAGTAGCTCGTCCTGAGACCCAGTACTTC	TRBV19	NA	TRBJ2-5	NA	14
CASTPGPDYEQYF	TGTGCCAGCACCCCCGGACCGGACTACGAGCAGTACTTC	TRBV7-2	once	TRBJ2-7	NA	13
CASSPRTGGNDEQYF	TGTGCCAGCAGTCCCAGGACAGGGGGCAATGACGAGCAGTACTTC	TRBV28	NA	TRBJ2-7	TRBD1	15
CASRLDRAEAFF	TGTGCCAGCAGACTCGACAGGGCTGAAGCTTTCTTT	TRBV6-5	NA	TRBJ1-1	TRBD1	12
CASSPGTFPNQPQHF	TGTGCCAGCAGCCCCGGGACATTCCCTAATCAGCCCCAGCATTTT	TRBV7-9	NA	TRBJ1-5	NA	15
CASSGQYNEQFF	TGCGCCAGCAGTGGACAGTACAATGAGCAGTTCTTC	TRBV10-1	NA	TRBJ2-1	NA	12
CASSELRQITNYGYTF	TGTGCCAGCAGTGAATTGCGACAGATTACTAACTATGGCTACACCTTC	TRBV6-1	NA	TRBJ1-2	NA	16
CASMDTSNYGYTF	TGCGCCAGCATGGACACCTCTAACTATGGCTACACCTTC	TRBV5-1	NA	TRBJ1-2	NA	13
CASSLSPGGAYGYTF	TGTGCCAGCAGCTTATCACCTGGGGGCGCCTATGGCTACACCTTC	TRBV5-6	NA	TRBJ1-2	NA	15
CASSSVGRLNGYTF	TGTGCCAGCAGCTCAGTGGGACGGCTAAATGGCTACACCTTC	TRBV5-4	NA	TRBJ1-2	NA	14
CASSLAVGTGTKNIQYF	TGTGCCAGCAGCTTAGCGGTAGGGACAGGCACCAAAAACATTCAGTACTTC	TRBV7-8	NA	TRBJ2-4	TRBD1	17
CASKADREGYGYTF	TGTGCCAGCAAAGCGGACAGGGAGGGCTATGGCTACACCTTC	TRBV6-5	NA	TRBJ1-2	TRBD1	14
CASTKDRGPYEQYF	TGTGCCAGCACCAAAGACAGGGGTCCCTACGAGCAGTACTTC	TRBV7-2	NA	TRBJ2-7	TRBD1	14
CASSLKGDNSPLHF	TGTGCCAGCAGCTTAAAGGGCGATAATTCACCCCTCCACTTT	TRBV7-6	NA	TRBJ1-6	NA	14
CASSWGQGSPGELFF	TGCGCCAGCAGCTGGGGACAGGGAAGCCCCGGGGAGCTGTTTTTT	TRBV5-1	NA	TRBJ2-2	TRBD1	15
CASSFRDRVEETQYF	TGTGCCAGCAGTTTCCGGGACAGGGTGGAAGAGACCCAGTACTTC	TRBV14	NA	TRBJ2-5	TRBD1	15
CASNIERTGNTIYF	TGTGCCAGCAATATCGAGAGAACTGGAAACACCATATATTTT	TRBV2	NA	TRBJ1-3	NA	14
CASSLGLHESTEAFF	TGCGCCAGCAGCTTGGGGCTCCATGAAAGCACTGAAGCTTTCTTT	TRBV5-1	NA	TRBJ1-1	NA	15
CASSPRLKETQYF	TGTGCCAGCAGCCCTCGACTAAAAGAGACCCAGTACTTC	TRBV28	NA	TRBJ2-5	NA	13
CASSFRQQETQYF	TGTGCCAGCAGCTTTCGACAGCAAGAGACCCAGTACTTC	TRBV9	NA	TRBJ2-5	NA	13
CASSLSGQGTQETQYF	TGTGCCAGCAGTCTCTCGGGACAGGGGACACAAGAGACCCAGTACTTC	TRBV28	NA	TRBJ2-5	TRBD1	16
CASSLTGGQGYGYTF	TGTGCCAGCAGCTTAACGGGAGGACAGGGCTATGGCTACACCTTC	TRBV7-3	NA	TRBJ1-2	TRBD1	15
CASSLGFVGTGDIEQFF	TGTGCCAGCAGCTTGGGGTTTGTAGGGACAGGAGACATTGAGCAGTTCTTC	TRBV5-6	NA	TRBJ2-1	TRBD1	17
CASTSRRDREQFF	TGTGCCAGCACCTCTCGCCGAGACAGGGAGCAGTTCTTC	TRBV28	NA	TRBJ2-1	NA	13
CASSIRPDRYQETQYF	TGTGCCAGTAGTATCCGTCCCGACAGGTACCAAGAGACCCAGTACTTC	TRBV19	few	TRBJ2-5	NA	16
CASSEWVQGLAFF	TGTGCCAGCAGTGAATGGGTACAGGGGTTAGCTTTCTTT	TRBV2	NA	TRBJ1-1	TRBD1	13
CASSSLQAGGDRPYEQYF	TGTGCCAGCAGTTCCTTACAAGCGGGAGGGGACCGGCCCTACGAGCAGTACTTC	TRBV28	NA	TRBJ2-7	TRBD2	18